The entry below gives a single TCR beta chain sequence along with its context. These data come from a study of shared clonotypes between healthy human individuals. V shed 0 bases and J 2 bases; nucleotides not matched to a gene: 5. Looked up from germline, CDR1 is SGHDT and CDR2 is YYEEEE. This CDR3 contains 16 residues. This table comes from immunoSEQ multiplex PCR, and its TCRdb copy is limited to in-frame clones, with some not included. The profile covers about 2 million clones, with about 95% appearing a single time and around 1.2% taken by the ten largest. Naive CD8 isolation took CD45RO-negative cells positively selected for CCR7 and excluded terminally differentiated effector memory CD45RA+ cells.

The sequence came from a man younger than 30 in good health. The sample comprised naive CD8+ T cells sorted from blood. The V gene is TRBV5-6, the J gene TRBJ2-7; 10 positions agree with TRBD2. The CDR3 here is CASSLGGLARTYEQYF. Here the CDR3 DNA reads TGTGCCAGCAGCTTGGGGGGACTAGCGAGGACCTACGAGCAGTACTTC.